One and the same sample provided the 32 T cell receptor beta chains below, sequenced in a study of cytomegalovirus exposure and HLA in healthy donors. PCR used 60 Vbeta primers and 13 Jbeta primers. Generated by immunoSEQ multiplex PCR, the TCRdb table keeps only in-frame clones and is missing some. The repertoire holds approximately 130,000 clones, with 60% to 85% as singletons. What was sequenced was PBMCs. These receptors were collected from a man under 40 in good health and CMV-seronegative.

J is TRBJ2-7 and V is TRBV4-1; 8 positions match TRBD2. Per germline, CDR1 MGHRA and CDR2 YSYEKL. This CDR3 contains 15 residues. The V segment lost 3 bases and the J segment 3 bases; nucleotides outside the gene matches: 7. CDR3 residues: CASSQPTSAGYEQYF. The CDR3 DNA reads TGCGCCAGCAGCCAGCCGACTAGCGCAGGCTACGAGCAGTACTTC.

The V and J genes are TRBV29-1 and TRBJ2-5; 7 bases fit TRBD2. The J call is in doubt because the DNA end fits TRBJ2-7 better. Per germline, CDR1 SQVTM and CDR2 ANQGSEA. The CDR3 length is 14 residues. The CDR3 region is CSVVGEGRTYEQYF. Written as DNA, the CDR3 is TGCAGCGTTGTGGGGGAGGGGAGGACCTACGAGCAGTACTTC.

The rearrangement links TRBV9 to TRBJ2-7; 9 nucleotides match TRBD1. V lost 0 bases to trimming and J lost 5 bases; unmatched junction nucleotides: 6. The CDR3 covers 15 residues. The V gene's germline CDR1 is SGDLS and CDR2 YYNGEE. CDR3 in amino acids: CASSVVGTGSDEQYF. The CDR3 coding sequence is TGTGCCAGCAGCGTAGTAGGGACAGGGAGCGACGAGCAGTACTTC.

The V gene is TRBV25-1, the J gene TRBJ2-2, with D possibly TRBD2 on 6 matching bases. The germline V gene has CDR1 MGHDK and CDR2 SYGVNS. The CDR3 totals 15 residues. V was clipped by 9 bases and J by 4 bases, with 18 bases between them. The CDR3 nucleotides are TGTGCCAGTGGTGGTGCGGGATCCGGCACCGGGGAGCTGTTTTTT. Protein product: CASGGAGSGTGELFF. Complete variable domain (other parts from reference TRBV25-1 and TRBJ2-2): EADIYQTPRYLVIGTGKKITLECSQTMGHDKMYWYQQDPGMELHLIHYSYGVNSTEKGDLSSESTVSRIRTEHFPLTLESARPSHTSQYLCASGGAGSGTGELFFGEGSRLTVL.

The V and J genes are TRBV28 and TRBJ1-1, with D unresolved. This CDR3 has 15 residues. Germline V gives CDR1 MDHEN, CDR2 SYDVKM. Trimming removed 6 bases from V and 1 base from J, with 15 bases in between. The CDR3 protein is CASSRPRAGNTEAFF. CDR3 nucleotides: TGTGCCAGCAGCCGCCCCCGGGCGGGGAACACTGAAGCTTTCTTT.

In its sample, this clone was seen once. The V gene is TRBV2, the J gene TRBJ1-1, with D perhaps matching TRBD1 (6 bases). The CDR3 contains 14 residues. Trimming removed 0 bases at V and 8 bases at J, with 13 bases between. Germline V gives CDR1 SNHLY, CDR2 FYNNEI. CDR3 sequence (DNA): TGTGCCAGCAGTGAAGCGCGGGGGGCGGGGGAAGCTTTCTTT. This codes for CASSEARGAGEAFF. The full variable domain, completed using reference TRBV2 and TRBJ1-1, is EPEVTQTPSHQVTQMGQEVILRCVPISNHLYFYWYRQILGQKVEFLVSFYNNEISEKSEIFDDQFSVERPDGSNFTLKIRSTKLEDSAMYFCASSEARGAGEAFFGQGTRLTVV.

V and J are TRBV9 and TRBJ2-1; 8 bases are shared with TRBD2. The trim removed 2 bases at V and 9 bases at J, leaving 7 bases unmatched. The CDR3 length is 14 residues. The germline gives CDR1 SGDLS, CDR2 YYNGEE. CDR3: CASSVSAGGGEQFF. CDR3 nucleotide sequence: TGTGCCAGCAGCGTCAGTGCGGGGGGAGGTGAGCAGTTCTTC.

The chain couples TRBV12-1 to TRBJ1-1; no check of the table's D call, TRBD1, against the DNA was made. TRBV12-1 is reported as a pseudogene. The CDR3 has 16 amino acids. The CDR3 nucleotides read TGTGCCAGCAGCCCCCGGCCGGTACAGGGGTGGGGTGAAGCTTTCTTT. Amino acids: CASSPRPVQGWGEAFF.

The chain is built from TRBV9 and TRBJ1-3; no clear D gene. V was shortened by 0 bases and J by 3 bases, with 7 bases between the two germline ends. The germline V gene encodes CDR1 SGDLS and CDR2 YYNGEE. This CDR3 is 14 amino acids long. The CDR3 DNA reads as TGTGCCAGCAGCGTAGGGGCCTTTGGAAACACCATATATTTT. It yields the protein CASSVGAFGNTIYF.

The chain is built from TRBV5-1 and TRBJ2-1; 14 bases line up with TRBD2. This CDR3 is 19 amino acids long. The V segment lost 4 bases and the J segment 3 bases; nucleotides outside the gene matches: 12. Germline CDR1 and CDR2: SGHRS and YFSETQ. CDR3 sequence (DNA): TGCGCCAGCAGCACCTCCGGGACTAGCGGGAGAAGAGGCTACAATGAGCAGTTCTTC. Protein sequence: CASSTSGTSGRRGYNEQFF.

The chain recombines TRBV6-5 with TRBJ2-7, with 10 bases identical to TRBD1. The CDR3 covers 14 residues. From germline, CDR1 is MNHEY and CDR2 SVGAGI. J gave up 2 bases and V 5 bases, and 3 bases lay outside the gene matches. CDR3 sequence reads: CASSKDRGPYEQYF. DNA for the CDR3: TGTGCCAGCAGTAAAGACAGGGGGCCCTACGAGCAGTACTTC.

The rearrangement uses TRBV7-8 and TRBJ2-7; TRBD1 agrees at 9 bases. CDR1 is SGHVS, CDR2 FQNEAQ, per germline. V dropped 4 bases and J dropped 3; count of bases not matched to a gene: 7. This CDR3 spans 15 amino acids. Here the CDR3 DNA reads TGTGCCAGCAGCTACCGGTTGACAGGGGGCTACGAGCAGTACTTC. Amino acids: CASSYRLTGGYEQYF. Full variable domain (outside the CDR3, taken from reference TRBV7-8 and TRBJ2-7): GAGVSQSPRYKVAKRGQDVALRCDPISGHVSLFWYQQALGQGPEFLTYFQNEAQLDKSGLPSDRFFAERPEGSVSTLKIQRTQQEDSAVYLCASSYRLTGGYEQYFGPGTRLTVT.

The chain combines TRBV28 with TRBJ1-1; a weak D match, TRBD1 (5 bases). Germline CDR1 MDHEN, CDR2 SYDVKM. CDR3 length: 14 amino acids. Deletions cut 3 bases from V and 4 bases from J, with 12 bases between. CDR3 loop: CASSLQGSSTEAFF. The CDR3 DNA is TGTGCCAGCAGTTTGCAGGGATCAAGCACTGAAGCTTTCTTT. The whole variable domain, remainder taken from reference TRBV28 and TRBJ1-1, is DVKVTQSSRYLVKRTGEKVFLECVQDMDHENMFWYRQDPGLGLRLIYFSYDVKMKEKGDIPEGYSVSREKKERFSLILESASTNQTSMYLCASSLQGSSTEAFFGQGTRLTVV.

CDR3 nucleotide sequence: TGCGCCAGCAGCCAGTCGGGGGACAGGGGAGTCGAAAAACTGTTTTTT. It codes for CASSQSGDRGVEKLFF. This chain connects TRBV5-1 to TRBJ1-4, with 10 bases that match TRBD1. The germline gives CDR1 SGHRS, CDR2 YFSETQ. V lost 4 bases to trimming and J lost 8 bases; unmatched junction nucleotides: 11. The CDR3 runs 16 residues.

This clone is large within its sample. This sequence joins TRBV7-9 and TRBJ2-7; possible D gene TRBD2, 5 bases. The CDR3 has 15 amino acids. CDR1 and CDR2 (germline): SEHNR, FQNEAQ (reference sequence). V was cut by 1 base and J by 5 bases, with 15 bases left in between. The CDR3 region is CASSLVPEDSNEQYF. The CDR3 coding sequence is TGTGCCAGCAGCTTAGTCCCCGAGGACTCTAACGAGCAGTACTTC.

This clone showed up just once. The V gene is TRBV5-1, the J gene TRBJ2-3, with TRBD2 identical over 7 bases. The CDR3 runs to 14 residues. Germline V gives CDR1 SGHRS, CDR2 YFSETQ. With 4 bases clipped from V and 5 bases from J, the junction kept 7 bases outside the gene matches. As DNA, the CDR3 is TGCGCCAGCAGCCCCGGGAGGATGGGAGATACGCAGTATTTT. Translation gives CASSPGRMGDTQYF.

The V and J genes are TRBV4-2 and TRBJ2-7; D unresolved. The CDR3 is made up of 12 amino acids. V lost 0 bases and J 9 bases, leaving 9 bases between the germline ends. Per the germline V gene, CDR1 is LGHNA and CDR2 is YNFKEQ. This chain's CDR3 is CASSQDYTLQYF. CDR3 in DNA: TGTGCCAGCAGCCAAGATTACACCCTGCAGTACTTC.

The chain couples TRBV6-6 to TRBJ2-5; possible D gene TRBD2, 7 bases. There are 13 residues in the CDR3. CDR1 is MNHNY and CDR2 is SVGAGI in the germline V gene (reference sequence). With 6 bases removed from V and 5 bases from J, the gap between germline ends came to 13 bases. CDR3 protein: CASRSGGSETQYF. In DNA form, the CDR3 reads TGTGCCAGCAGATCGGGGGGCAGTGAGACCCAGTACTTC.

The rearrangement links TRBV30 to TRBJ1-1; D unresolved. The CDR3 totals 15 residues. CDR1 GTSNPN and CDR2 SVGIG come from the germline V gene (reference sequence). V lost 2 bases and J 1 base, leaving 14 bases between the germline ends. The DNA for the CDR3 is TGTGCCTGGAGTTTTCGGGGTCAGAAGAACACTGAAGCTTTCTTT. Translating it yields CAWSFRGQKNTEAFF.

The rearrangement links TRBV30 to TRBJ2-7; 8 positions match TRBD1. Germline V lookup: CDR1 GTSNPN, CDR2 SVGIG (reference sequence). This CDR3 spans 15 amino acids. J gave up 3 bases and V 5 bases, and 12 bases lay outside the gene matches. The CDR3 reads CAWVNRDRNSYEQYF. CDR3 coding DNA: TGTGCCTGGGTTAACAGGGACAGGAATAGCTACGAGCAGTACTTC.

The rearrangement joins TRBV29-1 to TRBJ2-7, with D maybe TRBD1 (5 bases). This CDR3 is 12 amino acids long. V lost 5 bases and J lost 1, with 9 bases in between. Looked up from germline, CDR1 is SQVTM and CDR2 is ANQGSEA. This chain's CDR3 is CSVLGESYEQYF. DNA for the CDR3: TGCAGCGTTTTAGGGGAATCCTACGAGCAGTACTTC.

This chain uses TRBV14 with TRBJ2-1, with 8 bases aligning to TRBD2. CDR3 length: 20 residues. Per germline, CDR1 SGHDN and CDR2 FVKESK. After removal of 4 bases from V and 2 bases from J, the junction contained 19 bases not matched to a gene. The CDR3 loop reads CASSLMTSAYIPAPYNEQFF. The CDR3 DNA reads as TGTGCCAGCAGCCTGATGACTAGCGCGTATATCCCCGCCCCCTACAATGAGCAGTTCTTC.

The chain links TRBV13 to TRBJ1-2, with a weak D call TRBD1 (5 bases). Germline V gives CDR1 PRHDT, CDR2 FYEKMQ (reference sequence). V was shortened by 5 bases and J by 7 bases, with 17 bases between the two germline ends. The CDR3 has 14 residues. CDR3 in amino acids: CASSPDGGGAGYTF. The CDR3, as DNA: TGTGCCAGCAGCCCCGATGGGGGAGGGGCTGGCTACACCTTC. The whole variable domain, filled in from reference TRBV13 and TRBJ1-2, reads AAGVIQSPRHLIKEKRETATLKCYPIPRHDTVYWYQQGPGQDPQFLISFYEKMQSDKGSIPDRFSAQQFSDYHSELNMSSLELGDSALYFCASSPDGGGAGYTFGSGTRLTVV.

The gene calls are TRBV21-1 and TRBJ2-2; TRBD2 was called by the table and not checked on the DNA. TRBV21-1 is a recognized pseudogene. The CDR3 has 20 amino acids. CDR3 DNA: TGTGCCAGCAGCAAAGCGCGGACTAGCGGGAGGGCCATGAACACCGGGGAGCTGTTTTTT. It specifies CASSKARTSGRAMNTGELFF.

The chain carries TRBV10-3 and TRBJ2-3, with TRBD2 matching over 12 bases. V was pared by 7 bases and J by 3 bases, with 5 bases of the junction left unmatched. The germline V gene has CDR1 ENHRY and CDR2 SYGVKD. The CDR3 has 15 residues. CDR3 nucleotides: TGTGCCATCAAGAAGACTAGCGGGAGTACAGATACGCAGTATTTT. Protein product: CAIKKTSGSTDTQYF.

The V call is TRBV28, the J call TRBJ2-7; 8 bases are shared with TRBD1. V lost 3 bases and J lost 0; bases outside the gene matches: 1. CDR3 length: 14 amino acids. Per germline, CDR1 MDHEN and CDR2 SYDVKM. The CDR3 loop reads CASSLTGDSYEQYF. The CDR3 region has the DNA TGTGCCAGCAGTTTGACAGGGGACTCCTACGAGCAGTACTTC.

This rearrangement joins TRBV7-8 to TRBJ2-7, with 7 nucleotides matching TRBD2. This CDR3 region has 17 residues. The ends lost 0 bases at V and 5 bases at J; junction bases unmatched: 13. Germline assignment: CDR1 SGHVS and CDR2 FQNEAQ. CDR3 in amino acids: CASSLAEIGGSKNEQYF. CDR3 sequence (DNA): TGTGCCAGCAGCTTAGCGGAAATAGGCGGGAGTAAGAACGAGCAGTACTTC.

This rearrangement joins TRBV6-4 to TRBJ2-2; 9 bases map to TRBD1. The V gene's germline CDR1 is MRHNA and CDR2 SNTAGT. Trimming cost V 6 bases and J 3 bases; bases outside gene matches: 2. The CDR3 extends over 14 amino acids. CDR3 coding DNA: TGTGCCAGCAGCAGGGACAGGGACACCGGGGAGCTGTTTTTT. Encoded protein: CASSRDRDTGELFF.

This clone has just a few counts. The chain combines TRBV9 with TRBJ1-4; D remains unclear. The CDR3 spans 14 residues. With 0 bases removed from V and 0 bases from J, the gap between germline ends came to 3 bases. Germline values: CDR1 SGDLS, CDR2 YYNGEE. The CDR3 loop is CASSVAATNEKLFF. CDR3 DNA: TGTGCCAGCAGCGTAGCAGCAACTAATGAAAAACTGTTTTTT.

The J gene is TRBJ2-1, the V gene TRBV7-9; 9 nucleotides align to TRBD1. The V gene's germline CDR1 is SEHNR and CDR2 FQNEAQ (reference sequence). The J segment lost 4 bases and the V segment lost 6 bases, leaving 4 bases of the junction unmatched. The CDR3 extends over 14 amino acids. The CDR3 spells CASRMTGGYNEQFF. The CDR3 DNA reads TGTGCCAGCAGAATGACAGGGGGGTACAATGAGCAGTTCTTC.

The chain has TRBV7-3 and TRBJ2-3, with 16 bases fitting TRBD2. The V and J ends lost 1 base and 3 bases, in that order; junction bases with no gene match: 10. The CDR3 sequence is 20 residues long. Germline CDR1 is SGHTA and CDR2 is FQGTGA. The CDR3, as DNA: TGTGCCAGCAGCTTAAGAGGGACTAGCGGGGGGGTTGATCTGACAGATACGCAGTATTTT. It translates to CASSLRGTSGGVDLTDTQYF.

The chain's CDR3 is CASSVASGESSYEQYF. In nucleotides, the CDR3 is TGTGCCAGCAGCGTAGCGAGCGGAGAGAGCTCCTACGAGCAGTACTTC. This chain uses TRBV9 with TRBJ2-7; D is possibly TRBD2 (5 bases). Looked up from germline, CDR1 is SGDLS and CDR2 is YYNGEE. CDR3 length: 16 residues. The V and J ends lost 0 bases and 0 bases respectively, with 13 bases between them.